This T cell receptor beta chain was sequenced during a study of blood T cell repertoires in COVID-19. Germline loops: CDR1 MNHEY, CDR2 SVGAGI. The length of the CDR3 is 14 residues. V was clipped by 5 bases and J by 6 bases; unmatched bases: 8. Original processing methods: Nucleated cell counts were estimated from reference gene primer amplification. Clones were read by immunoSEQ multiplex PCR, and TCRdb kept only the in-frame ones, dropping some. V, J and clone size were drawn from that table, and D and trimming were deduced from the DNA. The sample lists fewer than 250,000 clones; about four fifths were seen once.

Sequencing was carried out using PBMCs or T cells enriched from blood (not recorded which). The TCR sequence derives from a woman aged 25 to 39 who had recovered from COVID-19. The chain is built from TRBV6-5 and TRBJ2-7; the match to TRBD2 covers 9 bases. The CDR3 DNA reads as TGTGCCAGCAGTCCTATAGGCGGGAGGGGCGAGCAGTACTTC. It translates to CASSPIGGRGEQYF.